This is a list of T cell receptor beta chains from one sample in a study of cytomegalovirus exposure and HLA in healthy donors. The method was immunoSEQ multiplex PCR; TCRdb's version includes in-frame clones alone and lacks a portion of them. Of around 170,000 clones in the sample, roughly 84% were seen once. The specimen sequenced was PBMCs. These receptors originate from a boy aged 2 to 10 in good health and CMV-seronegative. The CDR3 runs from the conserved cysteine through the conserved F or W.

TRBJ2-1 TRBV4-1 CASSPRTSGRLKSYNEQFF
TRBJ1-2 TRBV28 CASSSTGEYGYTF
TRBJ2-1 TRBV5-4 CASSFDRDDEQFF
TRBJ1-4 TRBV27 CASSSRTGGSFNEKLFF
TRBJ1-1 TRBV11-3 CASSARGTEAFF
TRBJ2-3 TRBV11-2 CASKVVPGVGNTQYF
TRBJ1-2 TRBV7-9 CASRQGENYGYTF
TRBJ1-2 TRBV29-1 CSVEGRGKNYGYTF
TRBJ2-5 TRBV27 CATSTSGETQYF
TRBJ2-5 TRBV4-2 CASSQGDSEETQYF
TRBJ2-7 TRBV5-1 CASSPRLAGGPVYEQYF
TRBJ2-1 TRBV5-1 CASSSEGSPYNEQFF
. TRBV27 CASSRTISSYEQYF
TRBJ2-1 TRBV29-1 CSVLDRFSSYNEQFF
TRBJ1-5 TRBV15 CATCEQGDNQPQHF
TRBJ2-5 TRBV25-1 CASSGVGGLGTQYF
TRBJ2-5 TRBV27 CASLETQYF
TRBJ1-5 TRBV15 CATSTHTGNQPQHF
TRBJ2-3 TRBV2 CASLRDRNPDTQYF
TRBJ2-1 TRBV29-1 CSVDSRDKQFF
TRBJ2-5 TRBV2 CASSLETSETQYF
TRBJ1-3 TRBV27 CASSSPRLSGNTIYF
TRBJ2-7 TRBV2 CASIKRRAAYEQYF
TRBJ2-7 TRBV6-1 CASRGRREQYF
TRBJ2-1 TRBV4-2 CASSQALAGENEQFF
TRBJ2-3 TRBV10-2 CASSDGAGGTDTQYF
TRBJ2-1 TRBV19 CASSMTLAGGPSYNEQFF
TRBJ1-1 TRBV19 CASSILMNAEEGEAFF
TRBJ2-7 TRBV5-6 CASSFTGTSGSYEQYF
TRBJ2-3 TRBV9 CASSESSGATDTQYF
TRBJ2-7 TRBV5-6 CASSLAARGPSYEQYF